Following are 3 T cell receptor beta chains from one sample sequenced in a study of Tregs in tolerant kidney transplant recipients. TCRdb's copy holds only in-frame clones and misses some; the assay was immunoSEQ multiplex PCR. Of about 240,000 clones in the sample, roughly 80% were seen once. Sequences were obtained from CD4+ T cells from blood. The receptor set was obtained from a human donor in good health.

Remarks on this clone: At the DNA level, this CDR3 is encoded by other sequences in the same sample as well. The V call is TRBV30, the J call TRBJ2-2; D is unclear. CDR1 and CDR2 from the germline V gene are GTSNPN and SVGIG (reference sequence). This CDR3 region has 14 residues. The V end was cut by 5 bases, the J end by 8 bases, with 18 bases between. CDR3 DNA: TGTGCCTGGGGCAGACGACGCCGAGGTGGGGAGCTGTTTTTT. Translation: CAWGRRRRGGELFF.

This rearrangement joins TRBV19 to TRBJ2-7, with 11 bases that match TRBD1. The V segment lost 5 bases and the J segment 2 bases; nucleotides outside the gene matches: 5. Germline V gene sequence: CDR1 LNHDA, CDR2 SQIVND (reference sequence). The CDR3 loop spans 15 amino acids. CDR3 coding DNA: TGTGCCAGTAGTGTCGGACAGGGGGCCACCTACGAGCAGTACTTC. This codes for CASSVGQGATYEQYF.

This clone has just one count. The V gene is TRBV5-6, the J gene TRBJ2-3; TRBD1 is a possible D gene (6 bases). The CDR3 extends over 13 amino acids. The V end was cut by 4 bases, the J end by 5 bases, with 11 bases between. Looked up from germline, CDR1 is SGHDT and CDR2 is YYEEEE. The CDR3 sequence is CASSGGVQDTQYF. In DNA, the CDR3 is TGTGCCAGCAGCGGGGGCGTGCAAGATACGCAGTATTTT. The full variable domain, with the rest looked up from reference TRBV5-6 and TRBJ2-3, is DAGVTQSPTHLIKTRGQQVTLRCSPKSGHDTVSWYQQALGQGPQFIFQYYEEEERQRGNFPDRFSGHQFPNYSSELNVNALLLGDSALYLCASSGGVQDTQYFGPGTRLTVL.